The 2 T cell receptor beta chains in this list originate from one sample, sequenced in a study of cytomegalovirus exposure and HLA in healthy donors. Profiling relied on immunoSEQ multiplex PCR, and the TCRdb table lists in-frame clones only, not all of them. The sample holds more than 80,000 clones, 88% seen once. Specimen: PBMCs. The receptor set was obtained from a woman under 30 in good health and CMV-seropositive.

The chain joins TRBV29-1 to TRBJ2-3; 7 bases agree with TRBD2. Germline V CDR1 and CDR2: SQVTM, ANQGSEA. V was pared by 6 bases and J by 3 bases, with 9 bases of the junction left unmatched. The CDR3 extends over 14 amino acids. DNA of the CDR3: TGCAGCGTGTCTATAGTGGGGGGGACAGATACGCAGTATTTT. Translating it yields CSVSIVGGTDTQYF.

About this clone: One junction end disagrees with the germline gene, perhaps due to a read error. This chain connects TRBV7-7 to TRBJ2-5; D perhaps matches TRBD1 (6 bases). The germline CDR1 and CDR2 sequences are SSHAT and FNYEAQ (reference sequence). CDR3 length: 13 amino acids. CDR3 region: CASSFQGSETQYF. The CDR3 bases are TGTGCTAGCAGCTTTCAGGGGTCGGAGACCCAGTACTTC.